The T cell receptor (beta chain) under discussion was sequenced for a study of early T cells in non-severe SARS-CoV-2 infection. Study context: The input, bulk RNA from unsorted whole blood, was sequenced, and chains were unpaired.

This clonotype has more than one count but fewer than ten. TCRdb re-derived calls from the 5' RACE reads in MiXCR, one entry per CDR3 protein. Of some 57,000 distinct CDR3 sequences in the sample, about an eighth were seen once. The length of the CDR3 is 15 residues. Germline CDR1 and CDR2: SQVTM and ANQGSEA. With V trimmed by 4 bases and J by 6 bases, 12 bases remained unmatched. The TCR was taken from an adult who was a healthcare worker with PCR-confirmed SARS-CoV-2 infection or an uninfected control (not recorded which). The V call is TRBV29-1, the J call TRBJ1-2, with 9 bases aligning to TRBD1. The sequencing input was whole blood. The CDR3 protein is CSVVFLRDREDGYTF. The CDR3 nucleotides are TGCAGCGTTGTTTTTCTCCGGGACAGGGAAGATGGCTACACCTTC.